The 14 T cell receptor beta chains reported below all come from one sample, sequenced in a study of T-cell memory formation after mild COVID-19. TCRdb reprocessed the 5' RACE reads via MiXCR and lists one record per CDR3 protein. The data contain about 500,000 distinct CDR3 sequences, about a fifth of them singletons. The sequenced sample was PBMCs or a T cell subset sorted from them (not recorded which). The receptors shown here come from an adult woman who had mild COVID-19 (a few samples of this study predate the infection). Cell type and time point are not known.

There are a few counts of this clonotype. CDR3 bases: TGTGCCATCAGTGAGGGGAAGGTACTCAGCTATGGCTACACCTTC. Protein: CAISEGKVLSYGYTF. The chain employs TRBV10-3 and TRBJ1-2; D is uncertain. Germline lookup yields CDR1 ENHRY and CDR2 SYGVKD. The CDR3 runs 15 residues. The V end lost 2 bases, the J end lost 4 bases, and 14 bases lay between the germline ends.

The chain carries TRBV12-3 or TRBV12-4 and TRBJ2-7; D not certain. V was clipped by 5 bases and J by 5 bases, with 16 bases between them. The CDR3 extends over 14 amino acids. The CDR3 coding sequence is TGTGCCAGCAGTCTAAGGGCAAGCGACCACGAGCAGTACTTC. The encoded protein is CASSLRASDHEQYF.

The rearrangement links TRBV5-6 to TRBJ2-1; D is perhaps TRBD1 or TRBD2 (5 bases each). From germline, CDR1 is SGHDT and CDR2 YYEEEE. The CDR3 consists of 14 residues. V lost 7 bases and J 0 bases, leaving 11 bases between the germline ends. As DNA, the CDR3 is TGTGCCAGCTTGTCGGGGACCTCCTACAATGAGCAGTTCTTC. As protein: CASLSGTSYNEQFF. The full variable domain, with the rest looked up from reference TRBV5-6 and TRBJ2-1, is DAGVTQSPTHLIKTRGQQVTLRCSPKSGHDTVSWYQQALGQGPQFIFQYYEEEERQRGNFPDRFSGHQFPNYSSELNVNALLLGDSALYLCASLSGTSYNEQFFGPGTRLTVL.

In this sample, this clonotype turned up a few times. The rearrangement joins TRBV9 to TRBJ2-7; D is possibly TRBD1 or TRBD2 (6 bases each). CDR1 SGDLS and CDR2 YYNGEE come from the germline V gene. This CDR3 has 14 residues. V lost 4 bases and J lost 3, with 14 bases in between. CDR3 nucleotide sequence: TGTGCCAGCAGCCCCAAACAGGGACTCTACGAGCAGTACTTC. Translation: CASSPKQGLYEQYF.

The V gene is TRBV10-2, the J gene TRBJ1-1; D is unclear. Per the germline V gene, CDR1 is WSHSY and CDR2 is SAAADI. The CDR3 has 11 residues. Trimming pared 3 bases from V and 6 bases from J, leaving 5 bases between. The CDR3 protein is CASSDVAEAFF. CDR3 in DNA: TGCGCCAGCAGTGATGTGGCTGAAGCTTTCTTT.

This clonotype was observed many times. This chain uses TRBV5-1 with TRBJ2-6; TRBD1 might be the D (5 bases). Germline V lookup: CDR1 SGHRS, CDR2 YFSETQ. Between the trimmed V and J ends, which lost 4 bases and 2 bases, there was a span of 13 bases. CDR3 length: 16 amino acids. The CDR3 region has the DNA TGCGCCAGCAGCCCTACTACAGGTGCTGGGGCCAACGTCCTGACTTTC. It translates to CASSPTTGAGANVLTF.

This chain links TRBV20-1 with TRBJ1-1; D ambiguous. Trimming removed 5 bases at V and 0 bases at J, with 22 bases between. This CDR3 spans 17 amino acids. Germline V gives CDR1 DFQATT, CDR2 SNEGSKA (reference sequence). In DNA form, the CDR3 reads TGCAGTGCTCCGACCCGGGGAAATCGGGGTATGAACACTGAAGCTTTCTTT. Translating it yields CSAPTRGNRGMNTEAFF.

This clonotype was observed a few times. The chain combines TRBV27 with TRBJ1-2; D is unresolved. There are 15 residues in the CDR3. Germline CDR1 and CDR2: MNHEY and SMNVEV (reference sequence). Trimming took off 7 bases at V and 2 bases at J, with 17 bases between the two ends. The CDR3 bases are TGTGCCAGCACAAAACAGATGGGGTCGAACTATGGCTACACCTTC. It yields the protein CASTKQMGSNYGYTF.

This chain links TRBV18 with TRBJ2-6, with D possibly matching TRBD2 (5 bases). V lost 4 bases and J 2 bases, leaving 9 bases between the germline ends. CDR3 length equals 15 residues. Germline V lookup: CDR1 KGHSH, CDR2 LQKENI. For the CDR3, the DNA is TGTGCCAGCTCACGACTAAGCACTGGGGCCAACGTCCTGACTTTC. Translated: CASSRLSTGANVLTF.

This clonotype was counted only a few times. This chain joins TRBV24-1 and TRBJ2-1; maybe TRBD1 (5 bases). The CDR3 length is 12 residues. CDR1 and CDR2 (germline): KGHDR, SFDVKD. Trimming shortened V by 3 bases and J by 7 bases, and 6 bases separated the two germline ends. The CDR3 loop reads CATSDRGNEQFF. For the CDR3, the DNA is TGTGCCACCAGTGATAGGGGTAATGAGCAGTTCTTC.

In its sample, this clonotype was seen a few times. The chain joins TRBV7-8 to TRBJ2-7; D call uncertain. V was trimmed by 4 bases and J by 4 bases, leaving 17 bases between them. The CDR3 sequence is 15 residues long. Germline CDR1 and CDR2: SGHVS and FQNEAQ. This CDR3 is CASSSRAALGYEQYF. DNA of the CDR3: TGTGCCAGCAGCTCCCGGGCCGCCCTAGGTTACGAGCAGTACTTC.

The chain links TRBV6-5 to TRBJ1-1, with no clear D. The CDR3 is 15 residues long. Germline CDR1 is MNHEY and CDR2 is SVGAGI. Trimming removed 2 bases from V and 1 base from J, with 11 bases in between. CDR3 sequence: CASSYNWGGNTEAFF. The CDR3 DNA reads as TGTGCCAGCAGTTACAATTGGGGAGGGAACACTGAAGCTTTCTTT.

V is TRBV15 and J is TRBJ1-4; D call uncertain. The CDR3 is made up of 12 amino acids. Trimming cost V 5 bases and J 4 bases, with 5 bases left between them. From germline, CDR1 is LNHNV and CDR2 YYDKDF (reference sequence). CDR3 amino acids: CATSFSNEKLFF. As DNA, the CDR3 is TGTGCCACCAGCTTCAGTAATGAAAAACTGTTTTTT.

Only a few counts were recorded for this clonotype. The gene calls are TRBV14 and TRBJ2-5, with 10 bases aligning to TRBD2. Germline V gene sequence: CDR1 SGHDN, CDR2 FVKESK. After removal of 2 bases from V and 5 bases from J, the junction contained 5 bases not matched to a gene. This CDR3 has 15 residues. The CDR3 reads CASSQLLAGSETQYF. Here the CDR3 DNA reads TGTGCCAGCAGCCAACTACTAGCGGGAAGTGAGACCCAGTACTTC.